What follows are 3 T cell receptor beta chains derived from one specimen sequenced in a study of vaccination and CD4 T cells after COVID-19. Their cognate antigens are unknown. Cultured CD4+ T cells had their DNA profiled by the Oncomine TCR Beta short-read assay. Each CDR3 protein gets one entry after TCRdb re-called the PCR reads with MiXCR. The data hold approximately 16,000 distinct CDR3 sequences, with around 46% observed a single time. The treatment was: approximately 10-day PBMC culture with coronavirus spike peptide pools or control peptides (ViraFEST assay). Sequencing used CD4+ T cells from blood, cultured in vitro. The receptors here all came from a human donor who had recovered from COVID-19.

This sequence joins TRBV21-1 and TRBJ1-1; the DNA was not used to check the table's D call, TRBD1. TRBV21-1 is labeled a pseudogene. This CDR3 has 16 residues. CDR3 DNA sequence: TGTGCCAGCAGCAAAGGACAGGGGGCATCGAATACTGAAGCTTTCTTT. Amino acid sequence: CASSKGQGASNTEAFF.

CDR3 sequence reads: CASSPLSLAGGPYNEQFF. The CDR3 nucleotides read TGTGCCAGCAGTCCCCTCTCACTAGCGGGGGGGCCTTACAATGAGCAGTTCTTC. The rearrangement joins TRBV27 to TRBJ2-1; TRBD2 matches 13 bases. V trimming: 5 bases; J trimming: 4 bases; junction bases outside the gene matches: 11. CDR1 is MNHEY and CDR2 is SMNVEV in the germline V gene (reference sequence). This CDR3 comprises 18 residues.

This clonotype was detected a few times. The chain combines TRBV5-4 with TRBJ1-5; 9 bases are a match to TRBD1. Per germline, CDR1 SGHNT and CDR2 YYREEE (reference sequence). J was trimmed by 5 bases and V by 4 bases; bases with no gene match: 7. The CDR3 consists of 15 residues. The CDR3 spells CASSHEQGADQPQHF. The DNA for the CDR3 is TGTGCCAGCAGCCACGAACAGGGGGCCGATCAGCCCCAGCATTTT. Together with reference TRBV5-4 and TRBJ1-5, the CDR3 gives the full variable domain: ETGVTQSPTHLIKTRGQQVTLRCSSQSGHNTVSWYQQALGQGPQFIFQYYREEENGRGNFPPRFSGLQFPNYSSELNVNALELDDSALYLCASSHEQGADQPQHFGDGTRLSIL.